This TCR beta chain was documented in a study of shared clonotypes between healthy human individuals. Study-wide results and caveats: Clonotypes shared by all four sorted-subset donors had higher generation probabilities than non-shared clonotypes. Only blood was sampled; tissue repertoires likely differ.

With regard to this clone: What it recognizes is unknown.

It was at deep level that the assay was run. The method was immunoSEQ multiplex PCR; TCRdb's version includes in-frame clones alone and lacks a portion of them. The sample shows around 550,000 clones, approximately 95% of them seen only once. Trimming pared 5 bases from V and 1 base from J, leaving 12 bases between. The CDR3 length is 15 residues. Germline values: CDR1 SGHKS, CDR2 YYEKEE (reference sequence). The sequence was obtained from a woman aged 30 to 39 in good health. The chain has TRBV5-5 and TRBJ2-2, with D tentatively TRBD1 (6 bases). Specimen: naive CD4+ T cells sorted from blood. This sample's subset: CD45RA+ positively selected. CDR3 amino acids: CASRDKGQNTGELFF. CDR3 bases: TGTGCCAGCAGAGACAAGGGACAGAACACCGGGGAGCTGTTTTTT. The full variable domain, in which reference TRBV5-5 and TRBJ2-2 provide the parts outside the CDR3, is DAGVTQSPTHLIKTRGQQVTLRCSPISGHKSVSWYQQVLGQGPQFIFQYYEKEERGRGNFPDRFSARQFPNYSSELNVNALLLGDSALYLCASRDKGQNTGELFFGEGSRLTVL.